This T cell receptor beta chain came from a study of T cell repertoires and Cas9 in healthy adults. CDR3 length: 15 amino acids. The germline V gene has CDR1 SNHLY and CDR2 FYNNEI. J was trimmed by 3 bases and V by 4 bases; bases with no gene match: 6. TCRdb's table, derived via immunoSEQ multiplex PCR, lists solely in-frame clones and lacks some. Among some 1,400 clones listed, 93% were seen once. Sequencing was carried out using SpCas9-reactive CD4+ effector T cells (CD137+, CD154-, CD25-, CD127+) from PBMCs; culture status not recorded. The chain couples TRBV2 to TRBJ2-7, with 10 bases fitting TRBD1. The clonotype was recovered from a human donor in good health. This chain's CDR3 is CASSGKTGGIYEQYV. CDR3 DNA: TGTGCCAGCAGTGGGAAGACAGGGGGCATCTACGAGCAGTACGTC.